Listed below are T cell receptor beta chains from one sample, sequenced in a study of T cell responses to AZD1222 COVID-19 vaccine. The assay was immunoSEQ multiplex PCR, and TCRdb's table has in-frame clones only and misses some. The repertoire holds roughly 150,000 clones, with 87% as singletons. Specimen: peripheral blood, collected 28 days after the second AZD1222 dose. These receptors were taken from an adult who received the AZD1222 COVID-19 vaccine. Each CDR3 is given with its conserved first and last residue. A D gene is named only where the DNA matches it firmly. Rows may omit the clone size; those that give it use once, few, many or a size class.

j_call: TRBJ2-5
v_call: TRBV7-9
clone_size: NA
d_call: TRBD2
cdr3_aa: CASSPLAGKETQYF
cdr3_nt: TGTGCCAGCAGCCCACTAGCGGGTAAAGAGACCCAGTACTTC

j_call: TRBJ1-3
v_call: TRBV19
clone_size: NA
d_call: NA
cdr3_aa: CASSMSRAGNTIYF
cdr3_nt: TGTGCCAGTAGTATGTCCAGGGCTGGAAACACCATATATTTT

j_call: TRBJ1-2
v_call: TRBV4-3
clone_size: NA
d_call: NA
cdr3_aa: CASSPKLDYGYTF
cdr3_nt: TGCGCCAGCAGCCCGAAGCTTGACTATGGCTACACCTTC

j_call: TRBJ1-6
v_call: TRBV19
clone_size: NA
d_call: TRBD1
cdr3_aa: CASSIPQGGDSPLHF
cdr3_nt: TGTGCCAGTAGTATACCGCAGGGGGGCGATTCACCCCTCCACTTT

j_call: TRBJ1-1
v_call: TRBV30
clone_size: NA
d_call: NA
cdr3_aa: CAWSRGFEAFF
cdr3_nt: TGTGCCTGGAGTAGGGGATTTGAAGCTTTCTTT

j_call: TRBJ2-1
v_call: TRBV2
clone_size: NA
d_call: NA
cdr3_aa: CASGEIGRREGNEQFF
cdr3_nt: TGTGCCAGCGGGGAAATAGGCCGCCGGGAAGGGAATGAGCAGTTCTTC

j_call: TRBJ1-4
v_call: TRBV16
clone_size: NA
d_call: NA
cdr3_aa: CASSQALGNGATNEKLFF
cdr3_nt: TGTGCCAGCAGCCAAGCTTTAGGTAACGGGGCAACTAATGAAAAACTGTTTTTT

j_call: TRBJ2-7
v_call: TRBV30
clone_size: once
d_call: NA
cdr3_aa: CAWGSGLGLHEQYF
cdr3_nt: TGTGCCTGGGGGTCGGGGTTGGGCCTCCACGAGCAGTACTTC

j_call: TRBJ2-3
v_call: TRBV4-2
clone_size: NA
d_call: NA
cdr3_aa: CASSQDPGRVSTDTQYF
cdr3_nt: TGTGCCAGCAGCCAAGATCCCGGGCGGGTTAGCACAGATACGCAGTATTTT

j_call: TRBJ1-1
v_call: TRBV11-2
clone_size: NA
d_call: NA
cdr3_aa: CASSVRAEAFF
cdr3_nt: TGTGCCAGCAGCGTGAGGGCTGAAGCTTTCTTT

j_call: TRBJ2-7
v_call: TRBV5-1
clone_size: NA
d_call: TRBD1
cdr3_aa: CASSADRGLDYEQYF
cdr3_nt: TGCGCCAGCAGCGCGGACAGGGGGCTCGACTACGAGCAGTACTTC

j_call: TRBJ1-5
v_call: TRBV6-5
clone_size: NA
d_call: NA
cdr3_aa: CASSYTVGQPQHF
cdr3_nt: TGTGCCAGCAGTTACACCGTGGGGCAGCCCCAGCATTTT

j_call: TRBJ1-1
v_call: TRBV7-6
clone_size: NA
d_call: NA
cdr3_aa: CASSPAGQMNTEAFF
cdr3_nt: TGTGCCAGCAGCCCGGCGGGCCAGATGAACACTGAAGCTTTCTTT

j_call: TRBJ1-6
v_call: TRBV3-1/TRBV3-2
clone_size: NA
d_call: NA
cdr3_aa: CASSQAGTLSPLHF
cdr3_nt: TGTGCCAGCAGCCAGGCCGGGACGCTTTCACCCCTCCACTTT

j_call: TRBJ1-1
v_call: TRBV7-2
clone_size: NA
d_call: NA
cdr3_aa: CASSGRRAEAFF
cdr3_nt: TGTGCCAGCAGCGGACGACGGGCTGAAGCTTTCTTT

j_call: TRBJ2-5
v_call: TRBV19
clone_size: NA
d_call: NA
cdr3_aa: CASSTGRETQYF
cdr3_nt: TGTGCCAGTTCCACGGGACGAGAGACCCAGTACTTC

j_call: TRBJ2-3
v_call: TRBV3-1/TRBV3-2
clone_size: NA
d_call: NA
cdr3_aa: CASSQRIWGTDTQYF
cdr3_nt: TGTGCCAGCAGCCAAAGGATTTGGGGCACAGATACGCAGTATTTT

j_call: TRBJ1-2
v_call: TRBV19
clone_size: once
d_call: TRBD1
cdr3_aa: CASSILGTEYGYTF
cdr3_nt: TGTGCCAGTAGTATTTTGGGGACAGAGTATGGCTACACCTTC

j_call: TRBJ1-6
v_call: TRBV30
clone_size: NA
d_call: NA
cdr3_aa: CAWKAQANSPLHF
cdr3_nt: TGTGCCTGGAAAGCCCAGGCCAATTCACCCCTCCACTTT

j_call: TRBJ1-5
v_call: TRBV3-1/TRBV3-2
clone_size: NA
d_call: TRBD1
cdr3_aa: CASSQPLNGQGADNQPQHF
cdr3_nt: TGTGCCAGCAGCCAGCCATTAAATGGACAGGGGGCGGACAATCAGCCCCAGCATTTT

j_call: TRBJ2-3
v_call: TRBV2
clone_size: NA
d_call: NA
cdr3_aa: CASSDPTGGGPTDTQYF
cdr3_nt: TGTGCCAGCAGTGACCCCACTGGGGGGGGGCCTACAGATACGCAGTATTTT

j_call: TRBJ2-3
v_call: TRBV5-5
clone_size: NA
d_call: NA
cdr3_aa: CASTPVGTDTQYF
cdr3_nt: TGTGCCAGCACCCCGGTGGGAACAGATACGCAGTATTTT

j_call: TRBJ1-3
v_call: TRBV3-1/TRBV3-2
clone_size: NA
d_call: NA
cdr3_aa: CASSQVGSSGNTIYF
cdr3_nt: TGTGCCAGCAGCCAAGTTGGCAGCTCTGGAAACACCATATATTTT

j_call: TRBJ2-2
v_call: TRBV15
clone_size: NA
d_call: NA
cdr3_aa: CATSRGSSDYTGELFF
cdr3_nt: TGTGCCACCAGCCGAGGCTCTAGCGACTACACCGGGGAGCTGTTTTTT

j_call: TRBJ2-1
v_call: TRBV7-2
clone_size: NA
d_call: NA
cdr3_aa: CASSLSPTYNEQFF
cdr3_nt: TGTGCCAGCAGCTTATCGCCGACCTACAATGAGCAGTTCTTC

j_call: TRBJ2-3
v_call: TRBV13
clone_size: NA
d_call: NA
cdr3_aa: CASSAIDRRGDTQYF
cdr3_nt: TGTGCCAGCAGCGCCATAGATCGCCGCGGAGATACGCAGTATTTT

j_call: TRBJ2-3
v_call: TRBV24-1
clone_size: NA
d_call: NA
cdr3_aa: CATSDLRQGAVDTQYF
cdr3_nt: TGTGCCACCAGTGATTTGAGGCAGGGAGCGGTAGATACGCAGTATTTT

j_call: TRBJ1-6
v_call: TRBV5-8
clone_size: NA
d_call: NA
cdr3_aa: CASSLVAYSPLHF
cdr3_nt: TGTGCCAGCAGCTTGGTTGCGTATTCACCCCTCCACTTT

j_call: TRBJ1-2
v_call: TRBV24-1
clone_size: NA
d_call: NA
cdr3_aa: CATSDRYTF
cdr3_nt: TGTGCCACCAGTGACCGTTACACCTTC

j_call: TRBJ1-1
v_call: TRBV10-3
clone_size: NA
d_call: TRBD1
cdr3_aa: CAILGQGATEAFF
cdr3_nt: TGTGCCATACTGGGACAGGGAGCCACTGAAGCTTTCTTT

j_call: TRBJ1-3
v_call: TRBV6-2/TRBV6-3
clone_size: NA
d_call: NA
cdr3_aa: CAISTLNTIYF
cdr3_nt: TGTGCCATCAGCACCCTAAACACCATATATTTT

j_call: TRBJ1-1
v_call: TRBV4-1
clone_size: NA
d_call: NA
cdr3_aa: CASSQDKGLAFF
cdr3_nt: TGCGCCAGCAGCCAAGATAAGGGGTTAGCTTTCTTT

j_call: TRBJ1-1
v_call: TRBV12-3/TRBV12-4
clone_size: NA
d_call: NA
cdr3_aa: CASSYLTVAAFF
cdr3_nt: TGTGCCAGCAGCTACCTCACTGTGGCCGCTTTCTTT

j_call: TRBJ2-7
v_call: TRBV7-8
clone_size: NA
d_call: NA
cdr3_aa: CASSLVGHPSTEQYF
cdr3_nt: TGTGCCAGCAGCTTAGTCGGACACCCCTCTACCGAGCAGTACTTC

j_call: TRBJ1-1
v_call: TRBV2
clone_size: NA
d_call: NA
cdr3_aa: CASSEAFF
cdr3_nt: TGTGCCAGCAGTGAAGCTTTCTTT

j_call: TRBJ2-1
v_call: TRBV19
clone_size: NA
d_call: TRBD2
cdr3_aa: CASSAQGGGEQFF
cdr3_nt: TGTGCCAGTAGCGCCCAGGGCGGGGGTGAGCAGTTCTTC

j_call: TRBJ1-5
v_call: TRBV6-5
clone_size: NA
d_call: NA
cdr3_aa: CASSLTPRYSNQPQHF
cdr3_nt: TGTGCCAGCAGTTTAACCCCCCGCTATAGCAATCAGCCCCAGCATTTT

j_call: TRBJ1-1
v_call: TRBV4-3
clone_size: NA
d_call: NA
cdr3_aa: CASSQGGLEAFF
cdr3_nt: TGCGCCAGCAGCCAAGGAGGGCTTGAAGCTTTCTTT

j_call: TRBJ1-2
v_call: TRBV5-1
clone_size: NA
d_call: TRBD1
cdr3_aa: CASSLPGQGAGGYTF
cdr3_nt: TGCGCCAGCAGCCTGCCGGGACAGGGGGCGGGTGGCTACACCTTC

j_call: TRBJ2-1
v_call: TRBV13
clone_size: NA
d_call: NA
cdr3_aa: CASSSLGTPGQFF
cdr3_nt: TGTGCCAGCAGCTCCCTGGGGACTCCCGGGCAGTTCTTC

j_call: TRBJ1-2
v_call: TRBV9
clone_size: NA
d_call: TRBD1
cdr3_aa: CASSGDPTGFNGYTF
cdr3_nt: TGTGCCAGCAGCGGCGACCCGACAGGGTTTAATGGCTACACCTTC

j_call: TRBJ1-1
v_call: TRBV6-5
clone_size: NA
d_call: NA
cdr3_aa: CASMSGAMGEAFF
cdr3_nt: TGTGCCAGTATGTCCGGGGCAATGGGAGAAGCTTTCTTT

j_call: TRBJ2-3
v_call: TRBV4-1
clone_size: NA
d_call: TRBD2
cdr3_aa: CASSQELAGGTDTQYF
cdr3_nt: TGCGCCAGCAGCCAAGAACTAGCGGGGGGTACAGATACGCAGTATTTT

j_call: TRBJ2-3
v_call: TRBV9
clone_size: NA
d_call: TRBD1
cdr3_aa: CASSAVQGNSDTQYF
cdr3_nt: TGTGCCAGCAGCGCCGTACAGGGGAATAGCGATACGCAGTATTTT

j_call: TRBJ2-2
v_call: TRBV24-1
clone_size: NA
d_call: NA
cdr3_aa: CATSDPLAAGELFF
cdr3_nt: TGTGCCACCAGTGATCCCCTCGCGGCCGGGGAGCTGTTTTTT

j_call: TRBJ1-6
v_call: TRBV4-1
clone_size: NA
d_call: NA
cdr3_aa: CASSQERNSPLHF
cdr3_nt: TGCGCCAGCAGCCAAGAGAGGAATTCACCCCTCCACTTT

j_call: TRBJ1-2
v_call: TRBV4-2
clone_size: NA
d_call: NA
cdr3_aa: CASSPGGPTNYGYTF
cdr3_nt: TGTGCCAGCAGCCCCGGCGGTCCAACTAACTATGGCTACACCTTC

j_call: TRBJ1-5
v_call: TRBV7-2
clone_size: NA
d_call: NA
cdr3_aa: CASSLEGGGTRHF
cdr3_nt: TGTGCCAGCAGCCTGGAAGGTGGGGGGACCAGACATTTT

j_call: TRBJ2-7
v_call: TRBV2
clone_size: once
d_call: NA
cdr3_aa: CASSARGTSYEQYF
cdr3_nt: TGTGCCAGCAGTGCCAGGGGAACTTCCTACGAGCAGTACTTC

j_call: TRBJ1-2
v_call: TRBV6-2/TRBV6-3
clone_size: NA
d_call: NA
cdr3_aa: CASSPGQKDGYTF
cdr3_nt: TGTGCCAGCAGTCCCGGACAGAAGGATGGCTACACCTTC

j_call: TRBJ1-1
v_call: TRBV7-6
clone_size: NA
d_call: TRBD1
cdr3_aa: CASSYAQGAGLAEAFF
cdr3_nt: TGTGCCAGCAGCTACGCACAGGGGGCGGGATTGGCTGAAGCTTTCTTT

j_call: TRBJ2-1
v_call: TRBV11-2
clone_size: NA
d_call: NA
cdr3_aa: CASSGNSYNEQFF
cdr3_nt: TGTGCCAGCAGCGGAAACTCCTACAATGAGCAGTTCTTC

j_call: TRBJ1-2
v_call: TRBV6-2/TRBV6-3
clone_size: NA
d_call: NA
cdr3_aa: CASSNRDNGFGYTF
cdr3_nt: TGTGCCAGCAGTAACCGGGACAATGGTTTTGGCTACACCTTC

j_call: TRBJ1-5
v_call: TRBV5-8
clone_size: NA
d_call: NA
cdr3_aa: CASSLRGAGNQPQHF
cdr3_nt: TGTGCCAGCAGCTTGCGGGGGGCAGGCAATCAGCCCCAGCATTTT

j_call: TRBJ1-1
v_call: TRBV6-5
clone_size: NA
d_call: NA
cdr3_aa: CASSNPGQKDTEAFF
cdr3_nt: TGTGCCAGCAGCAACCCAGGACAGAAAGATACTGAAGCTTTCTTT

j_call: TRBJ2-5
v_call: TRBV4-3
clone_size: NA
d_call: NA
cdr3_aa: CASSQGVYQETQYF
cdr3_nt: TGCGCCAGCAGCCAAGGGGTGTACCAAGAGACCCAGTACTTC

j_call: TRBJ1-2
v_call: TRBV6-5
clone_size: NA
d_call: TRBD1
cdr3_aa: CATRGDSVYGYTF
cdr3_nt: TGTGCCACTCGGGGGGACAGCGTCTATGGCTACACCTTC

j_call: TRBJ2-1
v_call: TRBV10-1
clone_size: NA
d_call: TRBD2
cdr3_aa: CASSVTSGEGEQFF
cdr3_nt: TGCGCCAGCAGTGTGACTAGCGGGGAAGGTGAGCAGTTCTTC

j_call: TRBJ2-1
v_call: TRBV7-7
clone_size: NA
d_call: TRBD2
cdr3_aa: CASSLTSGGEYEQFF
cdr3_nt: TGTGCCAGCAGCCTGACTAGCGGGGGGGAGTATGAGCAGTTCTTC

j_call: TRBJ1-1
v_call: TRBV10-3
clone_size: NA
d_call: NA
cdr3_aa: CAIRAGTGTEAFF
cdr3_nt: TGTGCCATCAGAGCAGGGACGGGGACTGAAGCTTTCTTT